This T cell receptor beta chain was captured in a study of blood T cell repertoires in COVID-19. V shed 4 bases and J shed 6 bases, with 13 bases lying between them. The CDR3 covers 14 residues. CDR1 MGHDK and CDR2 SYGVNS come from the germline V gene. Only in-frame clones appear in the TCRdb table, and some are missing; sequencing was by immunoSEQ multiplex PCR. The sample has 250,000 or so clones, 80% to 90% seen once. The TCR originated in a woman aged 40 to 49 who had been exposed to COVID-19. The V gene is TRBV25-1, the J gene TRBJ1-5; D unclear. Sequencing input: PBMCs or T cells enriched from blood (not recorded which). CDR3 coding DNA: TGTGCCAGCAGTGCGAGGGAAAAGGGTCAGCCCCAGCATTTT. Translation: CASSAREKGQPQHF.